This paragraph covers one TCR beta chain sequence. The CDR3 loop spans 15 amino acids. Looked up from germline, CDR1 is MNHEY and CDR2 is SMNVEV (reference sequence). The junction had 8 bases not matched to a gene; V was cut back by 10 bases and J by 1 base. The data were taken from a study of blood T cell repertoires in COVID-19. Looking at the study overall: Acute and convalescent COVID-19 samples came from the United States, Italy and Spain. PBMCs, B-cell-depleted T cells, or T cells were the source of the cDNA or gDNA that made up the material.

The authors' processing: For nucleated cells, counts were estimated from reference gene primer amplification. The table came from immunoSEQ multiplex PCR; TCRdb's copy has only in-frame clones and leaves some out. The V and J calls and clone size were taken over from that table, and D and trimming were inferred from the DNA. The sample includes some 190,000 clones, 80% to 90% of them seen just once. Specimen: peripheral blood. The TCR comes from a man between 60 and 75 years old with acute or convalescent COVID-19. The rearrangement joins TRBV27 to TRBJ2-7; 12 nucleotides align to TRBD2. The CDR3 reads CATGETSGRSYEQYF. In DNA, the CDR3 is TGTGCCACCGGTGAGACTAGCGGGAGATCCTACGAGCAGTACTTC.